These 20 T cell receptor beta chains were sequenced from one sample in a study of brain T cells in children with intractable seizures. Clones were sequenced by immunoSEQ multiplex PCR, and TCRdb holds only the in-frame ones, with some missing. The sample includes roughly 80,000 clones, 90% to 95% of them seen just once. The sample consisted of peripheral blood, taken at surgery. The receptors were sampled from a girl aged 2-10 years with Rasmussen encephalitis and intractable seizures.

This clone was counted between two and nine times. The CDR3 DNA reads TGTGCCAGTAATCTGGGGGCCACTAATGAAAAACTGTTTTTT. Translation: CASNLGATNEKLFF. The chain links TRBV19 to TRBJ1-4; possible D gene TRBD1, 6 bases. The CDR3 consists of 14 residues. Germline CDR1 LNHDA, CDR2 SQIVND (reference sequence). The V end was cut by 7 bases, the J end by 2 bases, with 11 bases between.

The chain combines TRBV5-4 with TRBJ2-1, with 10 bases fitting TRBD2. Germline V gene lookup returns CDR1 SGHNT and CDR2 YYREEE (reference sequence). V lost 1 base, J lost 6 bases, and 1 base stayed unmatched. This CDR3 is built from 14 residues. This CDR3 reads CASSLQRGGNEQFF. CDR3 nucleotide sequence: TGTGCCAGCAGCTTGCAGCGGGGGGGCAATGAGCAGTTCTTC.

By share of the sample, this clone is medium-sized. This chain uses TRBV19 with TRBJ2-1; perhaps TRBD1 as D (5 bases). The germline CDR1 and CDR2 sequences are LNHDA and SQIVND (reference sequence). This CDR3 has 16 amino acids. V lost 3 bases and J lost 2, with 14 bases in between. CDR3 loop: CASSIVQGRAYNEQFF. The CDR3 DNA reads TGTGCCAGTAGTATTGTTCAGGGAAGGGCCTACAATGAGCAGTTCTTC.

The chain combines TRBV7-9 with TRBJ2-3; D gene unclear. V dropped 6 bases and J dropped 4 bases, with 11 bases sitting between them. The CDR3 contains 13 residues. Germline V gene sequence: CDR1 SEHNR, CDR2 FQNEAQ (reference sequence). CDR3 DNA: TGTGCCAGCAGACACTTGTTGGCAGATACGCAGTATTTT. Its protein is CASRHLLADTQYF. Drawing the rest from reference TRBV7-9 and TRBJ2-3, the complete variable domain is DTGVSQNPRHKITKRGQNVTFRCDPISEHNRLYWYRQTLGQGPEFLTYFQNEAQLEKSRLLSDRFSAERPKGSFSTLEIQRTEQGDSAMYLCASRHLLADTQYFGPGTRLTVL.

This clone was counted a single time. CDR3 sequence reads: CASSSFYGYTF. DNA for the CDR3: TGTGCCAGCAGCTCCTTCTATGGCTACACCTTC. The chain couples TRBV7-3 to TRBJ1-2; no reliable D call. Germline values: CDR1 SGHTA, CDR2 FQGTGA. The CDR3 contains 11 residues. With 4 bases removed from V and 4 bases from J, the gap between germline ends came to 4 bases.

This chain uses TRBV5-5 with TRBJ2-7; D gene uncertain. There are 12 residues in the CDR3. Germline CDR1 reads SGHKS; CDR2 reads YYEKEE (reference sequence). Trimming removed 2 bases from V and 2 bases from J, with 5 bases in between. CDR3 residues: CASSFDTYEQYF. As DNA, the CDR3 is TGTGCCAGCAGCTTCGACACCTACGAGCAGTACTTC.

The genes are TRBV27 and TRBJ2-3; D gene ambiguous. The germline CDR1 and CDR2 sequences are MNHEY and SMNVEV (reference sequence). The germline V and J ends were trimmed by 4 bases and 2 bases, with 7 bases remaining between them. The CDR3 consists of 13 residues. Here the CDR3 reads CASSYRATDTQYF. CDR3 DNA: TGTGCCAGCAGTTATAGGGCCACAGATACGCAGTATTTT.

V and J are TRBV20-1 and TRBJ2-7; D possibly corresponds to TRBD2 (5 bases). CDR3 length: 13 amino acids. V shed 3 bases and J shed 5 bases, with 14 bases lying between them. The V gene's germline CDR1 is DFQATT and CDR2 SNEGSKA (reference sequence). The CDR3: CSASAGVPNEQYF. The DNA of the CDR3 is TGCAGTGCTAGTGCCGGGGTTCCCAACGAGCAGTACTTC.

This chain links TRBV10-2 with TRBJ2-3; the D gene is possibly TRBD1 (6 bases). The CDR3 extends over 12 amino acids. From germline, CDR1 is WSHSY and CDR2 SAAADI. Trimming shortened V by 7 bases and J by 8 bases, and 13 bases separated the two germline ends. CDR3 nucleotide sequence: TGCGCCAGCAAACAGGGAACGGGTACGCAGTATTTT. Protein sequence: CASKQGTGTQYF.

The chain uses TRBV11-2 and TRBJ1-2, with D unresolved. CDR3 length: 13 residues. Between the trimmed V and J ends, which lost 8 bases and 5 bases, there was a span of 15 bases. Germline V CDR1 and CDR2: SGHAT, FQNNGV. CDR3: CASSAEGGYGYTF. Written as DNA, the CDR3 is TGTGCCAGCTCTGCGGAGGGAGGGTATGGCTACACCTTC. The full variable domain, completed using reference TRBV11-2 and TRBJ1-2, is EAGVAQSPRYKIIEKRQSVAFWCNPISGHATLYWYQQILGQGPKLLIQFQNNGVVDDSQLPKDRFSAERLKGVDSTLKIQPAKLEDSAVYLCASSAEGGYGYTFGSGTRLTVV.

This chain joins TRBV18 and TRBJ2-2; 10 nucleotides agree with TRBD2. Losses at the gene ends were 10 bases for V and 0 bases for J; bases not matched to a gene: 5. This CDR3 spans 15 amino acids. CDR1 KGHSH and CDR2 LQKENI come from the germline V gene. CDR3: CATRSGGTNTGELFF. In DNA, the CDR3 is TGTGCCACCCGTAGCGGGGGGACGAACACCGGGGAGCTGTTTTTT.

The rearrangement links TRBV18 to TRBJ2-1, with 8 bases identical to TRBD2. The CDR3 contains 16 residues. Unmatched junction bases numbered 5, after V lost 4 bases and J lost 0 bases. Germline V gene data show CDR1 as KGHSH and CDR2 as LQKENI. The CDR3 spells CASSQIAGNSYNEQFF. CDR3 nucleotide sequence: TGTGCCAGCTCACAAATAGCGGGGAACTCCTACAATGAGCAGTTCTTC.

The CDR3 nucleotides are TGTGCCAGCAGTACACGACAGGGGGCCGGTTTAGGTCAGCCCCAGCATTTT. This encodes CASSTRQGAGLGQPQHF. V and J are TRBV28 and TRBJ1-5; 10 bases agree with TRBD1. V was clipped by 5 bases and J by 6 bases; unmatched bases: 13. CDR3 length: 17 amino acids. Germline CDR1 and CDR2: MDHEN and SYDVKM.

The V call is TRBV28, the J call TRBJ2-7, with TRBD1 matching 7 bases. CDR1 and CDR2 (germline): MDHEN, SYDVKM. With V trimmed by 2 bases and J by 1 base, 8 bases remained unmatched. This CDR3 region has 16 residues. Here the CDR3 reads CASSLPDRAPSYEQYF. CDR3 nucleotide sequence: TGTGCCAGCAGTTTACCTGACAGGGCCCCGTCCTACGAGCAGTACTTC. Full variable domain (rest looked up from reference TRBV28 and TRBJ2-7): DVKVTQSSRYLVKRTGEKVFLECVQDMDHENMFWYRQDPGLGLRLIYFSYDVKMKEKGDIPEGYSVSREKKERFSLILESASTNQTSMYLCASSLPDRAPSYEQYFGPGTRLTVT.

This chain connects TRBV30 to TRBJ1-1, with D unresolved. This CDR3 contains 11 residues. Trimming shortened V by 4 bases and J by 0 bases, and 3 bases separated the two germline ends. The germline CDR1 and CDR2 sequences are GTSNPN and SVGIG (reference sequence). CDR3 in amino acids: CAWNVNTEAFF. CDR3 in DNA: TGTGCCTGGAACGTGAACACTGAAGCTTTCTTT.

The chain recombines TRBV11-2 with TRBJ2-7; no clear D. Germline assignment: CDR1 SGHAT and CDR2 FQNNGV. V lost 6 bases and J 4 bases, leaving 16 bases between the germline ends. The length of the CDR3 is 14 residues. The CDR3 loop reads CASSPTQDAYEQYF. The DNA for the CDR3 is TGTGCCAGCAGTCCTACGCAGGATGCTTACGAGCAGTACTTC.

V usage is TRBV10-3 and J usage is TRBJ2-7; D could derive from TRBD1 or TRBD2 (5 bases each). Germline CDR1 reads ENHRY; CDR2 reads SYGVKD. V was cut by 5 bases and J by 1 base, with 15 bases left in between. The CDR3 length is 15 residues. CDR3 nucleotides: TGTGCCATCAGTCAGAGTGGGACGGATTCCTACGAGCAGTACTTC. Encoded protein: CAISQSGTDSYEQYF.

The genes are TRBV5-1 and TRBJ1-1; D is uncertain. CDR1 and CDR2 (germline): SGHRS, YFSETQ. The CDR3 is made up of 13 amino acids. V lost 5 bases, J lost 0 bases, and 8 bases lay in between. The CDR3 protein is CASSPRLNTEAFF. The CDR3 coding sequence is TGCGCCAGCAGTCCCAGACTGAACACTGAAGCTTTCTTT.

The chain couples TRBV4-1 to TRBJ2-7; D remains unclear. V was pared by 1 base and J by 4 bases, with 8 bases between. Germline V gene lookup returns CDR1 MGHRA and CDR2 YSYEKL. This CDR3 is built from 13 residues. The CDR3 is CASSQAAAYEQYF. The CDR3 nucleotides read TGCGCCAGCAGCCAAGCGGCGGCTTACGAGCAGTACTTC.

This rearrangement joins TRBV25-1 to TRBJ1-1, with 7 bases aligning to TRBD1. The CDR3 consists of 16 residues. V lost 4 bases, J lost 6 bases, and 14 bases stayed unmatched. Germline CDR1 is MGHDK and CDR2 is SYGVNS. The CDR3 loop reads CASSAVLGTDSSEAFF. CDR3 DNA sequence: TGTGCCAGCAGTGCCGTCCTTGGGACAGATTCTTCTGAAGCTTTCTTT.